Listed here are 27 T cell receptor beta chains from one sample, sequenced in a study of somatic mutations in cytotoxic T cells in rheumatoid arthritis. Sequenced by immunoSEQ multiplex PCR; TCRdb stores in-frame clones only, minus some. The repertoire holds roughly 14,000 clones, with around nine tenths as singletons. The sample comprised CD4+ T cells sorted from blood. The receptors here all came from a man aged 65 to 85 with rheumatoid arthritis.

This clone was counted a single time. This chain links TRBV4-2 with TRBJ2-1; 10 nucleotides match TRBD2. CDR1 LGHNA and CDR2 YNFKEQ come from the germline V gene. The CDR3 totals 16 residues. Trimming removed 1 base from V and 4 bases from J; junction bases left unmatched: 4. The chain's CDR3 is CASSQGWTSGYNEQFF. The CDR3 bases are TGTGCCAGCAGCCAAGGTTGGACTAGCGGTTACAATGAGCAGTTCTTC.

The chain has TRBV5-1 and TRBJ1-6, with a weak D call TRBD1 (6 bases). There are 15 residues in the CDR3. Germline values: CDR1 SGHRS, CDR2 YFSETQ. V was clipped by 1 base and J by 5 bases, with 10 bases between them. The chain's CDR3 is CASSLTGLDNSPLHF. CDR3 DNA sequence: TGCGCCAGCAGCTTGACAGGGCTGGATAATTCACCCCTCCACTTT. Combining the CDR3 with reference TRBV5-1 and TRBJ1-6 gives the whole variable domain KAGVTQTPRYLIKTRGQQVTLSCSPISGHRSVSWYQQTPGQGLQFLFEYFSETQRNKGNFPGRFSGRQFSNSRSEMNVSTLELGDSALYLCASSLTGLDNSPLHFGNGTRLTVT.

The chain couples TRBV7-3 to TRBJ2-1; TRBD2 agrees at 9 bases. Germline CDR1 SGHTA, CDR2 FQGTGA. The CDR3 is made up of 18 amino acids. V gave up 1 base and J gave up 7 bases; unmatched junction bases: 14. CDR3 residues: CASSLRSPAGGVRNEQFF. Here the CDR3 DNA reads TGTGCCAGCAGCTTAAGAAGTCCAGCGGGAGGTGTTAGGAATGAGCAGTTCTTC.

The chain combines TRBV6-1 with TRBJ2-2, with D possibly matching TRBD2 (7 bases). The CDR3 has 16 amino acids. V was clipped by 2 bases and J by 1 base, with 11 bases between them. In germline, CDR1 is MNHNS, CDR2 SASEGT. CDR3 DNA: TGTGCCAGCAGTGAAAGGCGGGGGCAGAACACCGGGGAGCTGTTTTTT. Translated: CASSERRGQNTGELFF.

The chain joins TRBV6-6 to TRBJ2-7, with D tentatively TRBD2 (7 bases). The V and J ends lost 7 bases and 1 base respectively, with 17 bases between them. Germline CDR1 reads MNHNY; CDR2 reads SVGAGI (reference sequence). The CDR3 loop spans 15 amino acids. The CDR3 DNA reads as TGTGCCAGCACCAGATCCAGGGGAGGGTCCTACGAGCAGTACTTC. Translated, it gives CASTRSRGGSYEQYF.

The gene calls are TRBV28 and TRBJ2-7; TRBD1 matches 10 bases. This CDR3 is 15 amino acids long. The germline V gene has CDR1 MDHEN and CDR2 SYDVKM. The V and J ends lost 6 bases and 1 base, in that order; junction bases with no gene match: 6. Here the CDR3 DNA reads TGTGCCAGCAGCTACCGGACAGGGGGTTCCTACGAGCAGTACTTC. This gives the protein CASSYRTGGSYEQYF.

The chain couples TRBV11-3 to TRBJ1-2, with TRBD1 identical over 8 bases. Germline loops: CDR1 SGHNT, CDR2 YENEEA. The ends lost 5 bases at V and 5 bases at J; junction bases unmatched: 4. The length of the CDR3 is 13 residues. CDR3 coding DNA: TGTGCCAGCAGCCACCGGGACAGGTATGGCTACACCTTC. Residues: CASSHRDRYGYTF.

DNA of the CDR3: TGTGCCAGCTCACCAACGACAGGGGACTCACCCCTCCACTTT. Amino acid sequence: CASSPTTGDSPLHF. The gene calls are TRBV18 and TRBJ1-6, with 8 bases lining up with TRBD1. In germline, CDR1 is KGHSH, CDR2 LQKENI. V dropped 2 bases and J dropped 10; count of bases not matched to a gene: 4. The CDR3 has 14 amino acids. Supplemented by reference TRBV18 and TRBJ1-6, the full variable domain reads NAGVMQNPRHLVRRRGQEARLRCSPMKGHSHVYWYRQLPEEGLKFMVYLQKENIIDESGMPKERFSAEFPKEGPSILRIQQVVRGDSAAYFCASSPTTGDSPLHFGNGTRLTVT.

This CDR3 is CASISPGIGNQPQHF. The CDR3 nucleotides are TGTGCCAGCATATCTCCAGGGATCGGGAATCAGCCCCAGCATTTT. The chain recombines TRBV6-1 with TRBJ1-5, with a tentative D call TRBD1 (5 bases). This CDR3 is built from 15 residues. With 7 bases removed from V and 4 bases from J, the gap between germline ends came to 17 bases. CDR1 is MNHNS, CDR2 SASEGT, per germline.

The chain carries TRBV25-1 and TRBJ1-2; D perhaps matches TRBD1 (6 bases). Germline V gene sequence: CDR1 MGHDK, CDR2 SYGVNS. This CDR3 spans 14 amino acids. V was clipped by 5 bases and J by 4 bases, with 14 bases between them. CDR3 sequence reads: CASSRGGQIYGYTF. The CDR3 region has the DNA TGTGCCAGCAGTCGAGGAGGACAGATCTATGGCTACACCTTC.

The chain's CDR3 is CASSVAIGRLGAGNNEQFF. CDR3 in DNA: TGTGCCAGCAGCGTAGCTATTGGCCGCCTTGGGGCTGGCAACAATGAGCAGTTCTTC. V is TRBV9 and J is TRBJ2-1, with a possible D match to TRBD1 (5 bases). The CDR3 is 19 residues long. Looked up from germline, CDR1 is SGDLS and CDR2 is YYNGEE. V dropped 0 bases and J dropped 5 bases, with 24 bases sitting between them.

The V and J genes are TRBV6-1 and TRBJ2-7, with D hard to call. Germline assignment: CDR1 MNHNS and CDR2 SASEGT. The CDR3 spans 12 residues. V was pared by 5 bases and J by 4 bases, with 9 bases between. CDR3 coding DNA: TGTGCCAGCAGTTCTCGGGTTTACGAGCAGTACTTC. This translates into CASSSRVYEQYF.

The chain employs TRBV28 and TRBJ2-5, with a possible D match to TRBD1 (6 bases). The DNA end is more similar to TRBJ2-7, so the J call may be wrong. Germline-derived CDR1 and CDR2 are MDHEN and SYDVKM. The CDR3 extends over 16 amino acids. The CDR3: CASSSAGAGGRGEQYF. CDR3 in DNA: TGTGCCAGCAGTTCCGCAGGGGCCGGAGGTCGGGGCGAGCAGTACTTC.

V is TRBV30 and J is TRBJ1-5, with 8 positions matching TRBD1. V dropped 4 bases and J dropped 10; count of bases not matched to a gene: 9. The germline V gene encodes CDR1 GTSNPN and CDR2 SVGIG (reference sequence). The CDR3 covers 13 residues. CDR3 nucleotides: TGTGCCTGGAATAGGGACAGGAGAGGCCCCCAGCATTTT. It translates to CAWNRDRRGPQHF.

The rearrangement joins TRBV18 to TRBJ1-2, with 8 nucleotides matching TRBD1. With 6 bases clipped from V and 4 bases from J, the junction kept 10 bases outside the gene matches. The CDR3 totals 15 residues. Germline CDR1 is KGHSH and CDR2 is LQKENI. The CDR3 protein is CASSLAGGASYGYTF. CDR3 DNA sequence: TGTGCCAGCTCTTTAGCAGGGGGCGCTTCCTATGGCTACACCTTC.

This rearrangement joins TRBV10-2 to TRBJ1-3; D is perhaps TRBD1 (6 bases). V was pared by 2 bases and J by 4 bases, with 9 bases between. The germline gives CDR1 WSHSY, CDR2 SAAADI. This CDR3 spans 14 amino acids. The CDR3 nucleotides read TGCGCCAGCAGTGAGCCAGGACAGGGAAACACCATATATTTT. Protein: CASSEPGQGNTIYF.

This rearrangement joins TRBV7-9 to TRBJ1-4, with D possibly TRBD1 on 5 matching bases. The V gene's germline CDR1 is SEHNR and CDR2 FQNEAQ (reference sequence). The V end lost 1 base, the J end lost 2 bases, and 11 bases lay between the germline ends. The CDR3 has 16 amino acids. In DNA form, the CDR3 reads TGTGCCAGCAGCTTAGATACGGGGGTGACTAATGAAAAACTGTTTTTT. Its protein is CASSLDTGVTNEKLFF. Drawing the rest from reference TRBV7-9 and TRBJ1-4, the complete variable domain is DTGVSQNPRHKITKRGQNVTFRCDPISEHNRLYWYRQTLGQGPEFLTYFQNEAQLEKSRLLSDRFSAERPKGSFSTLEIQRTEQGDSAMYLCASSLDTGVTNEKLFFGSGTQLSVL.

The rearrangement links TRBV30 to TRBJ1-3, with D possibly being TRBD1 (6 bases). The germline V gene encodes CDR1 GTSNPN and CDR2 SVGIG (reference sequence). V gave up 0 bases and J gave up 2 bases, with 8 bases separating them. The CDR3 has 14 residues. The CDR3 DNA reads TGTGCCTGGAGTGTAACAGGGACTGGAAACACCATATATTTT. Protein sequence: CAWSVTGTGNTIYF.

The J gene is TRBJ2-5, the V gene TRBV7-2; 9 bases map to TRBD2. Germline lookup yields CDR1 SGHTA and CDR2 FQGNSA. The V and J ends lost 5 bases and 7 bases, in that order; junction bases with no gene match: 11. The CDR3 extends over 15 amino acids. CDR3 sequence: CASSRQAGGQGTQYF. The CDR3, as DNA: TGTGCCAGCAGCCGCCAGGCGGGGGGGCAGGGGACCCAGTACTTC. Together with reference TRBV7-2 and TRBJ2-5, the CDR3 gives the full variable domain: GAGVSQSPSNKVTEKGKDVELRCDPISGHTALYWYRQSLGQGLEFLIYFQGNSAPDKSGLPSDRFSAERTGGSVSTLTIQRTQQEDSAVYLCASSRQAGGQGTQYFGPGTRLLVL.

The chain has TRBV30 and TRBJ1-6, with D maybe TRBD1 (6 bases). This CDR3 is built from 14 residues. The germline V gene encodes CDR1 GTSNPN and CDR2 SVGIG (reference sequence). Trimming took 4 bases from V and 6 from J, leaving 13 bases between them. Here the CDR3 reads CAWTTGHFNSPLHF. The CDR3 DNA follows: TGTGCCTGGACCACGGGACACTTTAATTCACCCCTCCACTTT.

The chain employs TRBV7-9 and TRBJ1-2, with D maybe TRBD1 (5 bases). V was shortened by 4 bases and J by 0 bases, with 12 bases between the two germline ends. CDR3 length: 15 amino acids. Germline V gives CDR1 SEHNR, CDR2 FQNEAQ (reference sequence). CDR3 protein: CASSSTGVANYGYTF. For the CDR3, the DNA is TGTGCCAGCAGCTCCACAGGCGTAGCTAACTATGGCTACACCTTC.

This chain uses TRBV19 with TRBJ1-4; TRBD1 aligns across 10 bases. The germline V gene has CDR1 LNHDA and CDR2 SQIVND (reference sequence). V shed 5 bases, J shed 7 bases, and the junction held 7 bases outside the gene matches. The CDR3 loop spans 15 amino acids. This chain's CDR3 is CASSLPGQGREKLFF. The DNA of the CDR3 is TGTGCCAGTAGTCTCCCGGGACAGGGGCGTGAAAAACTGTTTTTT.

This clone was seen just once. The junction shows a germline mismatch at one end, possibly a read error. The chain employs TRBV5-1 and TRBJ2-1; weak D call: TRBD1 (7 bases). The CDR3 sequence is 16 residues long. The germline CDR1 and CDR2 sequences are SGHRS and YFSETQ. Here the CDR3 reads CAGSGGGGTAYNEQFF. The CDR3 bases are TGCGCCGGCAGCGGAGGGGGCGGGACAGCTTACAATGAGCAGTTCTTC.

This chain joins TRBV2 and TRBJ2-3; D uncertain. Trimming removed 6 bases from V and 4 bases from J, with 8 bases in between. The CDR3 has 12 amino acids. In germline, CDR1 is SNHLY, CDR2 FYNNEI. The CDR3 region has the DNA TGTGCCAGCAGAGATACTCCAGATACGCAGTATTTT. The encoded protein is CASRDTPDTQYF. The entire variable domain, with the rest obtained from reference TRBV2 and TRBJ2-3, is as follows: EPEVTQTPSHQVTQMGQEVILRCVPISNHLYFYWYRQILGQKVEFLVSFYNNEISEKSEIFDDQFSVERPDGSNFTLKIRSTKLEDSAMYFCASRDTPDTQYFGPGTRLTVL.

The genes are TRBV20-1 and TRBJ2-3; D call uncertain. Germline V gene data show CDR1 as DFQATT and CDR2 as SNEGSKA (reference sequence). The CDR3 has 10 amino acids. Trimming took off 3 bases at V and 6 bases at J, with 4 bases between the two ends. CDR3 region: CSARADTQYF. The CDR3 nucleotides read TGCAGTGCTAGGGCCGATACGCAGTATTTT.

This rearrangement joins TRBV7-6 to TRBJ2-1, with 11 bases matching TRBD2. Germline V lookup: CDR1 SGHVS, CDR2 FNYEAQ. The CDR3 totals 19 residues. Losses at the gene ends were 1 base for V and 0 bases for J; bases not matched to a gene: 8. CDR3 sequence (DNA): TGTGCCAGCAGCTTAGGACTAGCGGGACCCAGTCGCTCCTACAATGAGCAGTTCTTC. It specifies CASSLGLAGPSRSYNEQFF.

J is TRBJ2-5 and V is TRBV5-1; D not resolved. Germline CDR1 is SGHRS and CDR2 is YFSETQ. Trimming shortened V by 3 bases and J by 2 bases, and 11 bases separated the two germline ends. The CDR3 runs 14 residues. The CDR3 DNA reads as TGCGCCAGCAGCTCTTTATTAATTCAAGAGACCCAGTACTTC. Its protein is CASSSLLIQETQYF.